The rows below give T cell receptor beta chains drawn from one sample of a study of blood T cell repertoires in COVID-19. Measured with immunoSEQ multiplex PCR; TCRdb has only the in-frame clones, and not every one. This table has about 150,000 clones, 60% to 85% appearing once. Sequencing input: peripheral blood. The receptors derive from a man between 50 and 59 years old with active or convalescent COVID-19. Each CDR3 is given with its conserved first and last residue. A D gene is named only where the DNA matches it firmly. Size is omitted from some rows. Given values are once, few, many or a class for expanded clones.

- TRBJ1-3 TRBV11-2 - TGTGCCAGCAGCTTAACAGGTGGCACTGGAAACACCATATATTTT CASSLTGGTGNTIYF
TRBD1 TRBJ2-1 TRBV19 few TGTGCCAGTGGGACAGGGGGTACAACCTACAATGAGCAGTTCTTC CASGTGGTTYNEQFF
- TRBJ2-7 TRBV28 - TGTGCCAGCAGTTTTTTCTCAGCCTACGAGCAGTACTTC CASSFFSAYEQYF
TRBD1 TRBJ1-1 TRBV2 - TGTGCCAGCAGTGTCAGGGGGATTGAAGGCACTGAAGCTTTCTTT CASSVRGIEGTEAFF
TRBD1 TRBJ2-7 TRBV4-1 - TGCGCCAGCAGCCAAGGTGGGACAGGGAGTACCTACGAGCAGTACTTC CASSQGGTGSTYEQYF
- TRBJ2-7 TRBV2 - TGTGCCAGCAGTGAAGCGCACGGGTTCGCCGAGCAGTACTTC CASSEAHGFAEQYF
- TRBJ2-1 TRBV25-1 - TGTGCCAGCAGAATAGTCAATGAGCAGTTCTTC CASRIVNEQFF
- TRBJ1-2 TRBV24-1 - TGTGCCACCAGTGCCTACACAGGGTCGGGCTACACCTTC CATSAYTGSGYTF
TRBD2 TRBJ2-1 TRBV30 once TGTGCCTGGAGTGTACTAGCGGGAGCATCATACAATGAGCAGTTCTTC CAWSVLAGASYNEQFF
- TRBJ2-7 TRBV15 - TGTGCCACCAGCAGAGATGTGGGGGCAGGGGAGCAGTACTTC CATSRDVGAGEQYF
- TRBJ2-7 TRBV21-1 - TGTGCCAGCATTCGACTAGCGCACTCCTACGAGCAGTACTTC CASIRLAHSYEQYF
- TRBJ1-6 TRBV9 - TGTGCCAGCAGCGTGGAGGGGTTAGGGTCACCCCTCCACTTT CASSVEGLGSPLHF
TRBD2 TRBJ2-1 TRBV4-1 once TGCGCCAGCAGCCAAGGACTAGCGGACTCCTACAATGAGCAGTTCTTC CASSQGLADSYNEQFF
TRBD1 TRBJ1-1 TRBV28 few TGTGCCAGCAGAAAACAGGGGGCGACGAACACTGAAGCTTTCTTT CASRKQGATNTEAFF
- TRBJ1-2 TRBV14 - TGTGCCAGCAGCCCCCGTCGGGCTAACTATGGCTACACCTTC CASSPRRANYGYTF
TRBD2 TRBJ2-3 TRBV10-3 once TGTGCCATCAGGGGCGTGGGGGGGTCAGATACGCAGTATTTT CAIRGVGGSDTQYF
TRBD1 TRBJ1-2 TRBV27 once TGTGCCAGCAGCCTGAATCCGGGACAGGGGGCAATGGGACTTGGCTACACCTTC CASSLNPGQGAMGLGYTF
- TRBJ2-5 TRBV24-1 - TGTGCCACCAGTGATTTCGGCAGGGGATACCAAGAGACCCAGTACTTC CATSDFGRGYQETQYF
TRBD1 TRBJ2-7 TRBV7-9 - TGTGCCAGCAGCTCCGGGACAGGGATCTACGAGCAGTACTTC CASSSGTGIYEQYF
TRBD2 TRBJ2-5 TRBV6-5 - TGTGCCAGCAGATTAGCGGGAGGGCCGGAGACCCAGTACTTC CASRLAGGPETQYF
- TRBJ2-1 TRBV14 - TGTGCCAGCAGCCGGACTACCGTCTACAATGAGCAGTTCTTC CASSRTTVYNEQFF
- TRBJ2-1 TRBV5-5 - TGTGCCAGCAGTTTACTCGCCGTAAGCACCTACAATGAGCAGTTCTTC CASSLLAVSTYNEQFF
TRBD1 TRBJ1-6 TRBV7-9 - TGTGCCAGCAGCTCTCCGGGACAGGGGCGTTCCTCCTATAATTCACCCCTCCACTTT CASSSPGQGRSSYNSPLHF
TRBD1 TRBJ2-1 TRBV10-2 - TGCGCCAGTAGGACAGGGGCTTTGAATGAGCAGTTCTTC CASRTGALNEQFF
- TRBJ2-7 TRBV4-2 - TGTGCCAGCAGCCAAGATAAAAGTTCAGGTAACTACGAGCAGTACTTC CASSQDKSSGNYEQYF
- TRBJ2-3 TRBV24-1 once TGTGCCACCAGTGATTTCAGGACTATCACAGATACGCAGTATTTT CATSDFRTITDTQYF
TRBD1 TRBJ2-1 TRBV27 - TGTGCCAGCAGTCCCGGGACAGGGGTAGGTAGCGGCTACAATGAGCAGTTCTTC CASSPGTGVGSGYNEQFF
TRBD2 TRBJ2-7 TRBV27 - TGTGCCAGCAAAGTTTATAGCGGGGGGGGATACGAGCAGTACTTC CASKVYSGGGYEQYF
TRBD2 TRBJ2-5 TRBV29-1 - TGCAGCGTTGAAGGGCGACTAGCGGTCCAAGAGACCCAGTACTTC CSVEGRLAVQETQYF
- TRBJ1-5 TRBV6-5 - TGTGCCAGCAATCCGGGACACCCCAATCAGCCCCAGCATTTT CASNPGHPNQPQHF
TRBD2 TRBJ2-7 TRBV15 - TGTGCCACCAGCAGGCCTAGAGCTAGCGGGATCTCCTACGAGCAGTACTTC CATSRPRASGISYEQYF
TRBD1 TRBJ2-1 TRBV28 once TGTGCCAGTCGAGGACAGGGGGCTTTTAATGAGCAGTTCTTC CASRGQGAFNEQFF
- TRBJ1-2 TRBV3-1/TRBV3-2 few TGTGCCAGCAGCCAAGGACGTTACAGTGGCTACACCTTC CASSQGRYSGYTF
- TRBJ2-7 TRBV19 - TGTGCCAGTAGTATAGCTGGCGGTTCGGGCGAGCAGTACTTC CASSIAGGSGEQYF
- TRBJ2-1 TRBV7-9 - TGTGCCAGCAGCTACTCCCAGGGGCGGTCCTACAATGAGCAGTTCTTC CASSYSQGRSYNEQFF
- TRBJ1-1 TRBV27 - TGTGCCAGCAGTGGGAGGACATCTGCACACACTGAAGCTTTCTTT CASSGRTSAHTEAFF
TRBD1 TRBJ2-5 TRBV6-6 - TGTGCCAGCAGTTACAGACAGGGGCAAGAGACCCAGTACTTC CASSYRQGQETQYF
- TRBJ1-6 TRBV2 - TGTGCCAGCAGCCCTAGATTGCGGTGGTCACCCCTCCACTTT CASSPRLRWSPLHF
TRBD1 TRBJ1-5 TRBV7-2 - TGTGCCAGCAGCTTAGTCGGGACAGGGAATCAGCCCCAGCATTTT CASSLVGTGNQPQHF
TRBD2 TRBJ2-7 TRBV28 - TGTGCCACCAGGACTAGCGGGTTCTTTCCCTACGAGCAGTACTTC CATRTSGFFPYEQYF
- TRBJ1-1 TRBV3-1/TRBV3-2 once TGTGCCAGCAGCCAAGAGCCCAGGCGTCCTGAAGCTTTCTTT CASSQEPRRPEAFF
TRBD1 TRBJ2-7 TRBV27 - TGTGCCAGCGGTGACAGGGCTAAGGGCGTTGGCTACGAGCAGTACTTC CASGDRAKGVGYEQYF
TRBD1 TRBJ1-4 TRBV4-1 - TGCGCCAGCAGGGTACAGGGGAGTGAAAAACTGTTTTTT CASRVQGSEKLFF
- TRBJ1-1 TRBV19 - TGTGCCAGTAGTATTACAGGACACATGAACACTGAAGCTTTCTTT CASSITGHMNTEAFF
TRBD2 TRBJ2-1 TRBV6-5 - TGTGCCAGCCCCCCGGGGGGGTCCTACAATGAGCAGTTCTTC CASPPGGSYNEQFF
TRBD2 TRBJ2-5 TRBV12-3/TRBV12-4 once TGTGCCAGCAGCCTTACTAGCGGCGGGACCCAGTACTTC CASSLTSGGTQYF
TRBD2 TRBJ2-1 TRBV9 - TGTGCCAGCAGCGTAGCCGGACTTCCTCGGGAGGTCTACAATGAGCAGTTCTTC CASSVAGLPREVYNEQFF
TRBD2 TRBJ2-7 TRBV15 - TGTGCCACCAGCCTGACTAGCGGGAGGGCCTTCGAGCAGTACTTC CATSLTSGRAFEQYF
- TRBJ1-1 TRBV7-6 - TGTGCCAGCAGTCTCGCAGGGAACCGTGAAGCTTTCTTT CASSLAGNREAFF